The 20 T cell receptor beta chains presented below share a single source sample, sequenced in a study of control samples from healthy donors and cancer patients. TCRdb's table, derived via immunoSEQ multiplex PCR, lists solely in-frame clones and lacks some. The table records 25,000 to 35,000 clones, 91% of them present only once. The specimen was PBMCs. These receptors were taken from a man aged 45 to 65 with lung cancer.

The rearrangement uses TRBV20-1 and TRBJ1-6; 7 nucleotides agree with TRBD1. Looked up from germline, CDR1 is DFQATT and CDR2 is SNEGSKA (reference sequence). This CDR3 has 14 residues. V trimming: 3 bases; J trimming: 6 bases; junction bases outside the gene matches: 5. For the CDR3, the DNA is TGCAGTGCTAGTACAGGGGCTATTAATTCACCCCTCCACTTT. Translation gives CSASTGAINSPLHF.

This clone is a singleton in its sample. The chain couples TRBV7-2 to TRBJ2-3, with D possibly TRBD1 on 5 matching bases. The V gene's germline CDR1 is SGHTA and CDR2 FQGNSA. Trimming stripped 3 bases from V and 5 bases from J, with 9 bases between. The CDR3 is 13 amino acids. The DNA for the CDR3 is TGTGCCAGCAGCTTCAAAGGGGTAGATACGCAGTATTTT. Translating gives CASSFKGVDTQYF.

The CDR3 reads CASSSTDSYSGNTIYF. The CDR3 DNA reads TGTGCCAGCAGCTCCACGGACAGTTACTCTGGAAACACCATATATTTT. The chain joins TRBV7-2 to TRBJ1-3; D may be TRBD1 (6 bases). The CDR3 is made up of 16 amino acids. Deletions cut 4 bases from V and 0 bases from J, with 13 bases between. The germline V gene encodes CDR1 SGHTA and CDR2 FQGNSA.

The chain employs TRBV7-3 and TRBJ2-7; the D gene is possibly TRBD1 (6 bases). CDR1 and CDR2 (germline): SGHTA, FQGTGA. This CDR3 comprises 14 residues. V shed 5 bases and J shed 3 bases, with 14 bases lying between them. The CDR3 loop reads CASSPGTQFYEQYF. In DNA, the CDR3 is TGTGCCAGCAGCCCCGGGACACAATTCTACGAGCAGTACTTC.

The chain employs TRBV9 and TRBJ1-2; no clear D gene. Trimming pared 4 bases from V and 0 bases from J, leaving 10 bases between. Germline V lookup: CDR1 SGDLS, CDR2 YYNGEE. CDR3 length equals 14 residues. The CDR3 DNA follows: TGTGCCAGCAGCCGGCTGCAAGCTAACTATGGCTACACCTTC. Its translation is CASSRLQANYGYTF.

CDR3 DNA: TGTGCCAGCAGTTACTCTCCAGAAGAGAACACCGGGGAGCTGTTTTTT. Amino acids: CASSYSPEENTGELFF. The rearrangement joins TRBV6-2 or TRBV6-3 to TRBJ2-2, with D uncertain. Germline V gene data show CDR1 as MNHEY and CDR2 as SVGEGT. The CDR3 length is 16 residues. V lost 0 bases to trimming and J lost 1 base, with 9 bases between them.

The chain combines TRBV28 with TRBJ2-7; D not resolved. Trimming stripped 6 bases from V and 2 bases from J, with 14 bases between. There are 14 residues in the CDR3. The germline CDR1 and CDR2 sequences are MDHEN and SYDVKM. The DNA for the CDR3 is TGTGCCAGCAGCTTTCCCTCCCCCCCCTACGAGCAGTACTTC. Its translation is CASSFPSPPYEQYF.

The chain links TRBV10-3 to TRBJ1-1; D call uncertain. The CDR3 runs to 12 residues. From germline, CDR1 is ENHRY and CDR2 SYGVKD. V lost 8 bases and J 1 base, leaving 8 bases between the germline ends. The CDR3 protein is CAIGRANTEAFF. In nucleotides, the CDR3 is TGTGCCATCGGACGGGCGAACACTGAAGCTTTCTTT.

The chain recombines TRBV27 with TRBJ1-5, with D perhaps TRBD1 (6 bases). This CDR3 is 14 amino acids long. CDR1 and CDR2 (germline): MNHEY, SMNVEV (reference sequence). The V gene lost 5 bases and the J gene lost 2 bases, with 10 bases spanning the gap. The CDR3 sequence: CASSQGSGNQPQHF. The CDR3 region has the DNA TGTGCCAGCAGTCAGGGGTCTGGCAATCAGCCCCAGCATTTT.

DNA for the CDR3: TGCGCCAGCAGCTTGTGGGGGTGGGAAAACATTCAGTACTTC. Its protein is CASSLWGWENIQYF. The V call is TRBV5-1, the J call TRBJ2-4; D is perhaps TRBD1 or TRBD2 (5 bases each). This CDR3 spans 14 amino acids. The germline V and J ends were trimmed by 1 base and 5 bases, with 10 bases remaining between them. CDR1 and CDR2 (germline): SGHRS, YFSETQ.

The CDR3 region is CASSEQIDRTGVNYGYTF. CDR3 in DNA: TGTGCCAGCAGTGAACAAATCGATAGGACAGGGGTTAACTATGGCTACACCTTC. This chain uses TRBV2 with TRBJ1-2; TRBD1 matches at 9 bases. With V trimmed by 2 bases and J by 1 base, 11 bases remained unmatched. Germline V gives CDR1 SNHLY, CDR2 FYNNEI. The CDR3 spans 18 residues. Drawing the rest from reference TRBV2 and TRBJ1-2, the complete variable domain is EPEVTQTPSHQVTQMGQEVILRCVPISNHLYFYWYRQILGQKVEFLVSFYNNEISEKSEIFDDQFSVERPDGSNFTLKIRSTKLEDSAMYFCASSEQIDRTGVNYGYTFGSGTRLTVV.

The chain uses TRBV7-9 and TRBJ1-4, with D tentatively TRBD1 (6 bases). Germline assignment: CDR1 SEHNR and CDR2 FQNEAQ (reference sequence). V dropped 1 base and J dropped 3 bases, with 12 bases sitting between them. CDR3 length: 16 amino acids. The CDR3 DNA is TGTGCCAGCAGCTTAGACAGGGAAGGAGCTAATGAAAAACTGTTTTTT. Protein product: CASSLDREGANEKLFF.

The CDR3 is CASLFREREAFF. The CDR3 DNA reads TGCGCCAGCCTATTTCGGGAACGGGAAGCTTTCTTT. The rearrangement uses TRBV10-1 and TRBJ1-1; D unclear. The V gene's germline CDR1 is WNHNN and CDR2 SYGVQD (reference sequence). The CDR3 consists of 12 residues. V shed 8 bases and J shed 8 bases, with 15 bases lying between them.

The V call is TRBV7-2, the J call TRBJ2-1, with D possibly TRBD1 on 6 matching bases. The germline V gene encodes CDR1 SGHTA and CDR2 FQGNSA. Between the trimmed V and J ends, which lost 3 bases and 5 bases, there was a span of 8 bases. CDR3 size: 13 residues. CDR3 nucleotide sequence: TGTGCCAGCAGCTTCAACAGGGACAATGAGCAGTTCTTC. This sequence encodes CASSFNRDNEQFF.

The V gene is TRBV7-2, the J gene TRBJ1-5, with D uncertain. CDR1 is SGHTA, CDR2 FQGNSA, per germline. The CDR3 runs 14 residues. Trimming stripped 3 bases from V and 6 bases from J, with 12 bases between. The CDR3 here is CASSLGAGTQPQHF. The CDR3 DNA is TGTGCCAGCAGCTTGGGCGCAGGTACTCAGCCCCAGCATTTT.

The chain's CDR3 is CASSPPSGAYEQYF. The CDR3 nucleotides are TGTGCCAGCTCACCACCATCAGGGGCCTACGAGCAGTACTTC. This sequence joins TRBV18 and TRBJ2-7; the D gene is possibly TRBD1 (6 bases). The germline gives CDR1 KGHSH, CDR2 LQKENI. V lost 0 bases and J lost 2, with 8 bases in between. The CDR3 sequence is 14 residues long.

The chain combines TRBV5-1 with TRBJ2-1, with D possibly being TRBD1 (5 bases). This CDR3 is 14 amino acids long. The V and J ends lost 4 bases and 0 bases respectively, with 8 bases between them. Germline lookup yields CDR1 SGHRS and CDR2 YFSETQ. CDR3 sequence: CASSTDSSYNEQFF. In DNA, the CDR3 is TGCGCCAGCAGCACTGACAGCTCCTACAATGAGCAGTTCTTC.

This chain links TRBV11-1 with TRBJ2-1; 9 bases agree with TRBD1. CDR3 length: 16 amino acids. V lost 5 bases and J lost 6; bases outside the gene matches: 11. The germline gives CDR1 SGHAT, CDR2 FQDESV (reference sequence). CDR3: CASSIITGGLSNEQFF. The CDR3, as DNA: TGTGCCAGCAGCATCATCACAGGGGGCTTGAGCAATGAGCAGTTCTTC.

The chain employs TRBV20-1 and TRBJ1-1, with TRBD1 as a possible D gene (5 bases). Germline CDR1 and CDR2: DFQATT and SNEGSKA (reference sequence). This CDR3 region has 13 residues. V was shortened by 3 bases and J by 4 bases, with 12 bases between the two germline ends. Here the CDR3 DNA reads TGCAGTGCTAGTCCGGGGGTGGTCACTGAAGCTTTCTTT. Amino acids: CSASPGVVTEAFF.

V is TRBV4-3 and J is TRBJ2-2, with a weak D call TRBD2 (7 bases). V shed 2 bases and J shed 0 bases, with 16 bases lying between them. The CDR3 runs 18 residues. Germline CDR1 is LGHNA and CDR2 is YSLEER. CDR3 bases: TGCGCCAGCAGCCAAAGAGCTTGGGGGGGCGCGAACACCGGGGAGCTGTTTTTT. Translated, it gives CASSQRAWGGANTGELFF.